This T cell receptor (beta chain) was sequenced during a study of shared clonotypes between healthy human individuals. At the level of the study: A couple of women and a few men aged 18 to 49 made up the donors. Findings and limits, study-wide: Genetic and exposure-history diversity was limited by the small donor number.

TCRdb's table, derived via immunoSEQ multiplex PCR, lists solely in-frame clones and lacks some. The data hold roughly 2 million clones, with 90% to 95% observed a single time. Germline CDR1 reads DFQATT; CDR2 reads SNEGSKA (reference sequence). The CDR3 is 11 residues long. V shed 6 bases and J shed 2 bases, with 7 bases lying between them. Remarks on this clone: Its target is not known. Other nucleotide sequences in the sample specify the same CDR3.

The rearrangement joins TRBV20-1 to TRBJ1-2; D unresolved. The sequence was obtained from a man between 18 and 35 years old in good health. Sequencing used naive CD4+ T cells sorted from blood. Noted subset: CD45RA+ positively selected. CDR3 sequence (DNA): TGCAGTGCAACGGACAACTATGGCTACACCTTC. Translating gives CSATDNYGYTF.